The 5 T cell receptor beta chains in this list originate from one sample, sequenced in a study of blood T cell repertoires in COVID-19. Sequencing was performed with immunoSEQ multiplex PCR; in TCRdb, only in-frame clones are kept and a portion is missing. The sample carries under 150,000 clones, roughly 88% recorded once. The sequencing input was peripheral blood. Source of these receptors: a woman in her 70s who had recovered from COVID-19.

The CDR3 sequence is CAWISSSSYNSPLHF. In DNA, the CDR3 is TGTGCCTGGATCTCCTCGAGCTCCTATAATTCACCCCTCCACTTT. The rearrangement joins TRBV30 to TRBJ1-6; D remains unclear. Trimming stripped 4 bases from V and 0 bases from J, with 10 bases between. From germline, CDR1 is GTSNPN and CDR2 SVGIG (reference sequence). The CDR3 totals 15 residues.

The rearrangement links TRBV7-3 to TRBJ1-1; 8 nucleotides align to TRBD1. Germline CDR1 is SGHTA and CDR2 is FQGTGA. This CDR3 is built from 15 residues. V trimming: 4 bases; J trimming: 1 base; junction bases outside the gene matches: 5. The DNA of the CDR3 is TGTGCCAGCAGCTCACAGGGGGGGAAGAACACTGAAGCTTTCTTT. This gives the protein CASSSQGGKNTEAFF.

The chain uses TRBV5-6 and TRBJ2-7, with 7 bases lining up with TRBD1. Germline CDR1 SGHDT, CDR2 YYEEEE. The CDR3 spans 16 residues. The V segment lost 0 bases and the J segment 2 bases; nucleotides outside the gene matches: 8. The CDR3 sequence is CASSLVSGQSPYEQYF. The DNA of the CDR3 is TGTGCCAGCAGCTTGGTGTCGGGACAGAGTCCCTACGAGCAGTACTTC.

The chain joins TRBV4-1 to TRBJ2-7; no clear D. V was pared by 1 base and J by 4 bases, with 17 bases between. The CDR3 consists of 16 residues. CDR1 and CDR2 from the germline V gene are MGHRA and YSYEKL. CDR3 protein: CASSQGLGPALYEQYF. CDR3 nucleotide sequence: TGCGCCAGCAGCCAAGGGTTGGGCCCAGCCCTTTACGAGCAGTACTTC.

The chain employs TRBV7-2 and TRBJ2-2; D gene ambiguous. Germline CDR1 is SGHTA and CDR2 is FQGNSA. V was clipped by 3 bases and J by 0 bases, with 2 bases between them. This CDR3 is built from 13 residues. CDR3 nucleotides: TGTGCCAGCAGCTTCTCGAACACCGGGGAGCTGTTTTTT. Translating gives CASSFSNTGELFF.